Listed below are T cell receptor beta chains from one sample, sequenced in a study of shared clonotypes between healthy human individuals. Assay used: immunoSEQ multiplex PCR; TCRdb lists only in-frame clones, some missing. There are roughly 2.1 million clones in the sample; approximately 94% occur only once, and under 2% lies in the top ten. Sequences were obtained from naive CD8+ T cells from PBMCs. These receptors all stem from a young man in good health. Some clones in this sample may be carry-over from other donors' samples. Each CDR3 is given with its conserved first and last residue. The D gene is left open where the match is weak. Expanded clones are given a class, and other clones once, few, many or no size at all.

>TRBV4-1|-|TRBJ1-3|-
TGCGCCAGCAGCCAAGTAACTGGAAACACCATATATTTT
CASSQVTGNTIYF
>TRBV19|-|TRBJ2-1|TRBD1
TGTGCCAGTAGTATTCCGGACAGGGCTTACAATGAGCAGTTCTTC
CASSIPDRAYNEQFF
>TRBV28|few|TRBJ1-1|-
TGTGCCAGCAGTTCGACAGTCTTCAATGAAGCTTTCTTT
CASSSTVFNEAFF
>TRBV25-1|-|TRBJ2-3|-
TGTGCCAGCAGAGGTGGGGCAGATACGCAGTATTTT
CASRGGADTQYF
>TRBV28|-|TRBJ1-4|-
TGTGCCAGCAGTTTTGACGGTAATGAAAAACTGTTTTTT
CASSFDGNEKLFF
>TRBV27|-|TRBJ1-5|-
TGTGCCAGCAGTTCCGGGTCCTGGGGCAATCAGCCCCAGCATTTT
CASSSGSWGNQPQHF
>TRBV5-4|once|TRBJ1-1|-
TGCGCCAGCAGCCTGGGACACCACCCGAGCACTGAAGCTTTCTTT
CASSLGHHPSTEAFF
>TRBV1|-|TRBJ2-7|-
TGCACCAGCAGCCAGGGGGGGACATCTAACTCCTACGAGCAGTACTTC
CTSSQGGTSNSYEQYF
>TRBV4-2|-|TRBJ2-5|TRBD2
TGTGCCAGCAGCCAAGTGCCTAGCGGGGAGGAGACCCAGTACTTC
CASSQVPSGEETQYF
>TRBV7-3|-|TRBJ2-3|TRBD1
TGTGCCAGCAGCCAAACCGGGACAGGAGGCGCAGATACGCAGTATTTT
CASSQTGTGGADTQYF
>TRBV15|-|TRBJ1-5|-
TGTGCCACCAGCATCTGGGGGAAACGGAGCAATCAGCCCCAGCATTTT
CATSIWGKRSNQPQHF
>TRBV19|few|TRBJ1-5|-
TGTGCCAGTAGTATACGGGACAGCAATCAGCCCCAGCATTTT
CASSIRDSNQPQHF
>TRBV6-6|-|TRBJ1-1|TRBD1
TGTGCCAGCAGTTACTCGACAGGGGGGGAGGGTGAAGCTTTCTTT
CASSYSTGGEGEAFF